A selection of T cell receptor beta chains follows, all from one sample in a study of T cells in Graves' hyperthyroidism and ophthalmopathy. A single record per CDR3 protein comes from TCRdb applying MiXCR to the multiplex PCR reads. This sample yields roughly 380,000 distinct CDR3 sequences, of which over 15% are seen a single time; about 14% belongs to the top ten. The sequenced sample was blood. These receptors all stem from a woman aged 40 to 50 with Graves' ophthalmopathy. Both conserved end residues are part of each CDR3. D genes are given only for firm matches. The size entry is marked missing in some rows and otherwise reads once, few, many or a size class.

d_gene: .; v_gene: TRBV18; j_gene: TRBJ1-6; abundance: few; CDR3aa: CASSQGPNNSPLHF; CDR3nt: TGTGCCAGCTCACAGGGACCCAACAATTCACCCCTCCACTTT
d_gene: TRBD2; v_gene: TRBV12-3/TRBV12-4; j_gene: TRBJ2-2; abundance: many; CDR3aa: CASSLSSGRTGELFF; CDR3nt: TGTGCCAGCAGTTTATCCAGCGGGAGGACCGGGGAGCTGTTTTTT
d_gene: TRBD2; v_gene: TRBV28; j_gene: TRBJ2-2; abundance: .; CDR3aa: CAMGTRSNGELFF; CDR3nt: TGTGCCATGGGGACTAGGTCTAACGGGGAGCTGTTTTTT
d_gene: .; v_gene: TRBV5-4; j_gene: TRBJ1-1; abundance: many; CDR3aa: CASSLGTDNEAFF; CDR3nt: TGTGCCAGCAGCTTGGGGACAGACAATGAAGCTTTCTTT
d_gene: .; v_gene: TRBV11-2; j_gene: TRBJ2-5; abundance: many; CDR3aa: CASSLVWAGGQETQYF; CDR3nt: TGTGCCAGCAGCTTAGTATGGGCAGGGGGGCAAGAGACCCAGTACTTC
d_gene: .; v_gene: TRBV20-1; j_gene: TRBJ2-5; abundance: many; CDR3aa: CSARIGAASQETQYF; CDR3nt: TGCAGTGCTAGAATTGGGGCAGCTTCCCAAGAGACCCAGTACTTC
d_gene: TRBD2; v_gene: TRBV27; j_gene: TRBJ2-7; abundance: many; CDR3aa: CASSWASGSAGGEQYF; CDR3nt: TGTGCCAGCAGTTGGGCTAGCGGGAGTGCGGGCGGTGAGCAGTACTTC
d_gene: TRBD2; v_gene: TRBV11-2; j_gene: TRBJ2-7; abundance: .; CDR3aa: CASSQAGNEQYF; CDR3nt: TGTGCCAGCAGCCAAGCGGGGAACGAGCAGTACTTC
d_gene: TRBD1; v_gene: TRBV4-1; j_gene: TRBJ2-6; abundance: many; CDR3aa: CASSQTLNRGTSGANVLTF; CDR3nt: TGCGCCAGCAGCCAGACACTGAACAGGGGTACCTCTGGGGCCAACGTCCTGACTTTC
d_gene: .; v_gene: TRBV29-1; j_gene: TRBJ2-5; abundance: many; CDR3aa: CSVLSLQETQYF; CDR3nt: TGCAGCGTTCTTTCCCTTCAAGAGACCCAGTACTTC
d_gene: .; v_gene: TRBV30; j_gene: TRBJ1-1; abundance: many; CDR3aa: CAWSVGLFEAFF; CDR3nt: TGTGCCTGGAGTGTAGGCCTCTTTGAAGCTTTCTTT
d_gene: .; v_gene: TRBV6-1; j_gene: TRBJ1-1; abundance: .; CDR3aa: CASSIRDPLNTEAFF; CDR3nt: TGTGCCAGCAGTATCAGGGACCCCTTGAACACTGAAGCTTTCTTT
d_gene: TRBD1; v_gene: TRBV12-3/TRBV12-4; j_gene: TRBJ1-1; abundance: .; CDR3aa: CASSSDWDRGNTEAFF; CDR3nt: TGTGCCAGCAGTTCCGATTGGGACAGGGGGAACACTGAAGCTTTCTTT
d_gene: .; v_gene: TRBV2; j_gene: TRBJ2-7; abundance: many; CDR3aa: CASGENSGWYEQYF; CDR3nt: TGTGCCAGCGGAGAAAACTCCGGATGGTACGAGCAGTACTTC
d_gene: .; v_gene: TRBV11-1; j_gene: TRBJ2-7; abundance: many; CDR3aa: CASSFLAGGRAYEQYF; CDR3nt: TGTGCCAGCAGCTTCCTAGCTGGTGGGAGAGCTTACGAGCAGTACTTC
d_gene: .; v_gene: TRBV6-1; j_gene: TRBJ1-2; abundance: many; CDR3aa: CASRVESSYGYTF; CDR3nt: TGTGCCAGCAGAGTAGAGAGTAGCTATGGCTACACCTTC
d_gene: TRBD1; v_gene: TRBV12-3/TRBV12-4; j_gene: TRBJ1-3; abundance: many; CDR3aa: CATLIGTDGNTIYF; CDR3nt: TGTGCCACTTTAATCGGGACAGACGGAAACACCATATATTTT
d_gene: .; v_gene: TRBV10-3; j_gene: TRBJ2-5; abundance: many; CDR3aa: CATQKAAQETQYF; CDR3nt: TGTGCCACCCAGAAGGCAGCACAAGAGACCCAGTACTTC
d_gene: TRBD2; v_gene: TRBV27; j_gene: TRBJ2-2; abundance: few; CDR3aa: CASSRPGLAGPQGTGELFF; CDR3nt: TGTGCCAGCAGTCGACCGGGACTAGCGGGACCCCAGGGAACCGGGGAGCTGTTTTTT
d_gene: .; v_gene: TRBV20-1; j_gene: TRBJ1-5; abundance: many; CDR3aa: CSARQEINQPQHF; CDR3nt: TGCAGTGCTAGACAGGAGATCAATCAGCCCCAGCATTTT
d_gene: .; v_gene: TRBV12-3/TRBV12-4; j_gene: TRBJ2-7; abundance: many; CDR3aa: CASSFSIKEQYF; CDR3nt: TGTGCCAGCAGTTTTTCTATTAAGGAGCAGTACTTC
d_gene: TRBD1; v_gene: TRBV28; j_gene: TRBJ2-1; abundance: many; CDR3aa: CASSHPRTGREQFF; CDR3nt: TGTGCCAGCAGTCACCCACGGACAGGGCGGGAGCAGTTCTTC
d_gene: TRBD1; v_gene: TRBV30; j_gene: TRBJ2-7; abundance: few; CDR3aa: CAWRERTGVYEQYF; CDR3nt: TGTGCCTGGAGGGAAAGGACAGGGGTTTACGAGCAGTACTTC
d_gene: .; v_gene: TRBV14; j_gene: TRBJ2-2; abundance: many; CDR3aa: CASSSPPGVATGELFF; CDR3nt: TGTGCCAGCAGCAGTCCACCCGGGGTGGCCACCGGGGAGCTGTTTTTT
d_gene: .; v_gene: TRBV6-1; j_gene: TRBJ2-2; abundance: many; CDR3aa: CASSLQTPTGELFF; CDR3nt: TGTGCCAGCAGTCTCCAAACACCGACCGGGGAGCTGTTTTTT
d_gene: .; v_gene: TRBV11-2; j_gene: TRBJ2-2; abundance: many; CDR3aa: CASSLGPRGANTGELFF; CDR3nt: TGTGCCAGCAGCTTAGGTCCGAGGGGGGCGAACACCGGGGAGCTGTTTTTT
d_gene: .; v_gene: TRBV28; j_gene: TRBJ2-5; abundance: many; CDR3aa: CTSSLQGSRETQYF; CDR3nt: TGTACCAGCAGCCTTCAGGGTAGTAGGGAGACCCAGTACTTC
d_gene: TRBD1; v_gene: TRBV4-3; j_gene: TRBJ1-2; abundance: many; CDR3aa: CASSQILGTGARGYTF; CDR3nt: TGCGCCAGCAGCCAAATTTTAGGAACAGGGGCTCGGGGCTACACCTTC
d_gene: TRBD1; v_gene: TRBV6-1; j_gene: TRBJ1-2; abundance: many; CDR3aa: CASSEVDRSGYTF; CDR3nt: TGTGCCAGCAGTGAAGTGGACAGGTCTGGCTACACCTTC
d_gene: .; v_gene: TRBV7-2; j_gene: TRBJ1-5; abundance: many; CDR3aa: CASSYTERSQPQHF; CDR3nt: TGTGCCAGCAGCTATACGGAAAGGAGTCAGCCCCAGCATTTT
d_gene: .; v_gene: TRBV30; j_gene: TRBJ1-6; abundance: many; CDR3aa: CAWSVNRQGSSPLHF; CDR3nt: TGTGCCTGGAGTGTAAATCGGCAGGGGTCTTCACCCCTCCACTTT
d_gene: .; v_gene: TRBV27; j_gene: TRBJ1-1; abundance: .; CDR3aa: CASLRAPDTEAFF; CDR3nt: TGTGCCAGCCTACGGGCACCGGACACTGAAGCTTTCTTT
d_gene: .; v_gene: TRBV20-1; j_gene: TRBJ2-3; abundance: many; CDR3aa: CSASGSGTDTQYF; CDR3nt: TGCAGTGCTAGCGGGAGTGGGACAGATACGCAGTATTTT
d_gene: .; v_gene: TRBV12-3/TRBV12-4; j_gene: TRBJ1-6; abundance: .; CDR3aa: CASSPDGAIGSPLHF; CDR3nt: TGTGCCAGCAGTCCAGACGGTGCTATTGGTTCACCCCTCCACTTT
d_gene: .; v_gene: TRBV30; j_gene: TRBJ1-2; abundance: .; CDR3aa: CAWSGRGYYGYTF; CDR3nt: TGTGCCTGGAGTGGCCGCGGGTACTATGGCTACACCTTC
d_gene: .; v_gene: TRBV12-3/TRBV12-4; j_gene: TRBJ2-7; abundance: many; CDR3aa: CASSQGSPQYF; CDR3nt: TGTGCCAGCAGCCAAGGCAGCCCGCAGTACTTC
d_gene: .; v_gene: TRBV4-2; j_gene: TRBJ2-7; abundance: many; CDR3aa: CASSQEHDSGAYEQYF; CDR3nt: TGTGCCAGCAGCCAAGAGCACGATAGCGGTGCCTACGAGCAGTACTTC
d_gene: .; v_gene: TRBV28; j_gene: TRBJ1-3; abundance: many; CDR3aa: CASSLSSLRNTIYF; CDR3nt: TGTGCCAGCAGTTTATCCAGCCTAAGAAACACCATATATTTT
d_gene: .; v_gene: TRBV7-9; j_gene: TRBJ2-3; abundance: many; CDR3aa: CASSLRGQLRDF; CDR3nt: TGTGCCAGCAGCTTACGCGGACAGCTCAGGGATTTT
d_gene: .; v_gene: TRBV28; j_gene: TRBJ2-7; abundance: many; CDR3aa: CASSVKGEQYF; CDR3nt: TGTGCCAGCAGTGTAAAGGGCGAGCAGTACTTC
d_gene: TRBD1; v_gene: TRBV20-1; j_gene: TRBJ2-6; abundance: many; CDR3aa: CSATSWTGALTGANVLTF; CDR3nt: TGCAGTGCCACCTCCTGGACAGGGGCTTTAACTGGGGCCAACGTCCTGACTTTC
d_gene: .; v_gene: TRBV4-1; j_gene: TRBJ1-2; abundance: .; CDR3aa: CASSQLSGTPNYGYTF; CDR3nt: TGCGCCAGCAGCCAACTCTCCGGGACTCCGAACTATGGCTACACCTTC
d_gene: .; v_gene: TRBV19; j_gene: TRBJ1-1; abundance: .; CDR3aa: CASSPDQDSTEAFF; CDR3nt: TGTGCCAGTAGCCCGGACCAGGACAGCACTGAAGCTTTCTTT
d_gene: TRBD1; v_gene: TRBV19; j_gene: TRBJ2-7; abundance: many; CDR3aa: CASSNSPRTGSYEQYF; CDR3nt: TGTGCCAGTAGTAACTCCCCAAGGACAGGGAGTTACGAGCAGTACTTC
d_gene: TRBD1; v_gene: TRBV29-1; j_gene: TRBJ1-2; abundance: many; CDR3aa: CSVDGQVAGYTF; CDR3nt: TGCAGCGTGGATGGACAGGTTGCGGGCTACACCTTC
d_gene: TRBD1; v_gene: TRBV29-1; j_gene: TRBJ2-7; abundance: .; CDR3aa: CSVGGQGTPGEQYF; CDR3nt: TGCAGCGTTGGGGGACAGGGTACGCCTGGCGAGCAGTACTTC
d_gene: TRBD1; v_gene: TRBV11-3; j_gene: TRBJ2-7; abundance: many; CDR3aa: CASSRRPTGNYEQYF; CDR3nt: TGTGCCAGCAGCCGCCGACCGACAGGGAACTACGAGCAGTACTTC
d_gene: .; v_gene: TRBV6-1; j_gene: TRBJ2-5; abundance: few; CDR3aa: CASSIQGDRETQYF; CDR3nt: TGTGCCAGCAGTATCCAGGGTGATCGAGAGACCCAGTACTTC
d_gene: .; v_gene: TRBV20-1; j_gene: TRBJ1-3; abundance: many; CDR3aa: CSARRLSGNTIYF; CDR3nt: TGCAGTGCCAGACGGCTCTCTGGAAACACCATATATTTT
d_gene: .; v_gene: TRBV12-3/TRBV12-4; j_gene: TRBJ1-2; abundance: .; CDR3aa: CASSLQAAYGYTF; CDR3nt: TGTGCCAGCAGTTTACAGGCAGCCTATGGCTACACCTTC
d_gene: TRBD1; v_gene: TRBV28; j_gene: TRBJ1-1; abundance: many; CDR3aa: CASRPDRFFEAFF; CDR3nt: TGTGCCAGCAGACCGGACAGGTTCTTTGAAGCTTTCTTT
d_gene: TRBD1; v_gene: TRBV20-1; j_gene: TRBJ1-5; abundance: many; CDR3aa: CSARLQGAGQPQHF; CDR3nt: TGCAGTGCTAGACTCCAGGGGGCAGGCCAGCCCCAGCATTTT
d_gene: .; v_gene: TRBV20-1; j_gene: TRBJ1-6; abundance: many; CDR3aa: CSARGIRYSPLHF; CDR3nt: TGCAGTGCTAGAGGCATTAGGTATTCACCCCTCCACTTT
d_gene: .; v_gene: TRBV2; j_gene: TRBJ1-4; abundance: few; CDR3aa: CASKIEAGIEKLFF; CDR3nt: TGTGCCAGCAAAATCGAGGCAGGGATTGAAAAACTGTTTTTT
d_gene: TRBD1; v_gene: TRBV19; j_gene: TRBJ1-5; abundance: many; CDR3aa: CASSTIMGQDNQPQHF; CDR3nt: TGTGCCAGTAGTACCATAATGGGACAGGACAATCAGCCCCAGCATTTT
d_gene: TRBD2; v_gene: TRBV3-1; j_gene: TRBJ2-7; abundance: many; CDR3aa: CASSYDSPGASAGAYEQYF; CDR3nt: TGTGCCAGCAGCTACGACAGTCCGGGGGCGTCAGCGGGGGCCTACGAGCAGTACTTC
d_gene: .; v_gene: TRBV30; j_gene: TRBJ2-4; abundance: many; CDR3aa: CAWKEEPGQLAKNIQYF; CDR3nt: TGTGCCTGGAAGGAGGAACCGGGACAACTAGCCAAAAACATTCAGTACTTC
d_gene: TRBD1; v_gene: TRBV7-9; j_gene: TRBJ2-7; abundance: few; CDR3aa: CASSQGQGSYEQYF; CDR3nt: TGTGCCAGCAGCCAAGGACAGGGAAGCTACGAGCAGTACTTC
d_gene: .; v_gene: TRBV3-1; j_gene: TRBJ2-2; abundance: few; CDR3aa: CASSQGGAGELFF; CDR3nt: TGTGCCAGCAGCCAAGGCGGAGCCGGGGAGCTGTTTTTT